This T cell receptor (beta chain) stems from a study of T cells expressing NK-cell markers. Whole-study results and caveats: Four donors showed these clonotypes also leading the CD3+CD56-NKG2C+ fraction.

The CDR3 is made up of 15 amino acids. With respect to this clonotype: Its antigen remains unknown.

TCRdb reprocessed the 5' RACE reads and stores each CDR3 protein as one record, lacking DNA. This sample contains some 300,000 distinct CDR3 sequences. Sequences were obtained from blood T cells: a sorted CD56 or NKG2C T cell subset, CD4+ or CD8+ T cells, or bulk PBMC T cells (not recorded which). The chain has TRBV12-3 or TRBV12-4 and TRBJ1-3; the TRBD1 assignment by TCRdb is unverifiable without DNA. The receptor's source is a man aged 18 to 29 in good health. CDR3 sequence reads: CASSPRGISGNTIYF.